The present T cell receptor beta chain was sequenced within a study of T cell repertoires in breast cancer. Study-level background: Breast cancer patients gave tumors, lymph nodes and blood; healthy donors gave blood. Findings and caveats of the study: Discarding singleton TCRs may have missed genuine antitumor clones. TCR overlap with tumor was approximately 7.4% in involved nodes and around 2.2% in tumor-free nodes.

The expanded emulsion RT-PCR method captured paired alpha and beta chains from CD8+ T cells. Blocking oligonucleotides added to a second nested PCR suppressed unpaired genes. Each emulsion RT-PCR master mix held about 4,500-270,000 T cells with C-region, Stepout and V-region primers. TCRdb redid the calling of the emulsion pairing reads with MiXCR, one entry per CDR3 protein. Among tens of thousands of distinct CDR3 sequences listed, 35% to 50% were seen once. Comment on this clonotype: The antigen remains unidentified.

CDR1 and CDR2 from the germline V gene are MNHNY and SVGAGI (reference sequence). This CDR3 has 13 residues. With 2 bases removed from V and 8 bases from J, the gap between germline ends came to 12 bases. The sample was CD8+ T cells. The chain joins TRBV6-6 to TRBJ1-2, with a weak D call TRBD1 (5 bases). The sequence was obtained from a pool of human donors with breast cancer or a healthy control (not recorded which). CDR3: CASSYGGSGGYTF. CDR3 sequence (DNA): TGTGCCAGCAGTTACGGGGGTTCGGGAGGCTACACCTTC.